These 16 T cell receptor beta chains were all obtained from the same sample, sequenced in a study of cytomegalovirus exposure and HLA in healthy donors. TCRdb keeps only in-frame clones here, not all; method: immunoSEQ multiplex PCR. The sample lists over 100,000 clones; about nine tenths were seen once. Material for sequencing was PBMCs. The receptors here all came from a woman between 18 and 29 years old in good health and CMV-seronegative.

The chain recombines TRBV6-5 with TRBJ2-1, with TRBD2 matching over 8 bases. Unmatched junction bases numbered 8, after V lost 7 bases and J lost 6 bases. Germline V lookup: CDR1 MNHEY, CDR2 SVGAGI. The CDR3 consists of 14 residues. CDR3 region: CASTRGGQINEQFF. The CDR3 nucleotides are TGTGCCAGCACTCGCGGGGGGCAAATCAATGAGCAGTTCTTC.

J is TRBJ1-1 and V is TRBV5-4; D uncertain. The ends were cut back, 2 bases at V and 4 bases at J, with 12 bases in the middle. Germline V gene lookup returns CDR1 SGHNT and CDR2 YYREEE (reference sequence). CDR3 size: 14 residues. The CDR3 here is CASSLGGGLTEAFF. CDR3 DNA sequence: TGTGCCAGCAGCTTAGGTGGAGGTCTCACTGAAGCTTTCTTT. The full variable domain, completed using reference TRBV5-4 and TRBJ1-1, is ETGVTQSPTHLIKTRGQQVTLRCSSQSGHNTVSWYQQALGQGPQFIFQYYREEENGRGNFPPRFSGLQFPNYSSELNVNALELDDSALYLCASSLGGGLTEAFFGQGTRLTVV.

This chain joins TRBV13 and TRBJ2-5; 15 positions agree with TRBD2. There are 15 residues in the CDR3. Per germline, CDR1 PRHDT and CDR2 FYEKMQ (reference sequence). Unmatched junction bases numbered 3, after V lost 5 bases and J lost 5 bases. The chain's CDR3 is CASSGGLAGGETQYF. In nucleotides, the CDR3 is TGTGCCAGCAGCGGCGGACTAGCGGGGGGGGAGACCCAGTACTTC. Complete variable domain (other parts from reference TRBV13 and TRBJ2-5): AAGVIQSPRHLIKEKRETATLKCYPIPRHDTVYWYQQGPGQDPQFLISFYEKMQSDKGSIPDRFSAQQFSDYHSELNMSSLELGDSALYFCASSGGLAGGETQYFGPGTRLLVL.

This chain joins TRBV30 and TRBJ2-1; TRBD2 matches at 7 bases. This CDR3 has 15 residues. Per germline, CDR1 GTSNPN and CDR2 SVGIG (reference sequence). V was pared by 0 bases and J by 4 bases, with 6 bases of the junction left unmatched. The CDR3 region is CAWSVLGEGYNEQFF. CDR3 coding DNA: TGTGCCTGGAGTGTATTGGGGGAGGGGTACAATGAGCAGTTCTTC.

This chain connects TRBV19 to TRBJ2-2, with D perhaps matching TRBD2 (6 bases). The V end was cut by 7 bases, the J end by 5 bases, with 17 bases between. This CDR3 comprises 15 residues. The germline V gene encodes CDR1 LNHDA and CDR2 SQIVND (reference sequence). The chain's CDR3 is CASKTVLGRTGELFF. The CDR3 nucleotides read TGTGCCAGTAAGACAGTCCTTGGGAGGACCGGGGAGCTGTTTTTT.

The genes are TRBV28 and TRBJ2-1; D is unclear. Trimming removed 11 bases from V and 0 bases from J, with 8 bases in between. CDR1 and CDR2 from the germline V gene are MDHEN and SYDVKM. CDR3 size: 12 residues. The chain's CDR3 is CAGGGSYNEQFF. In DNA, the CDR3 is TGTGCCGGCGGCGGCTCCTACAATGAGCAGTTCTTC.

This chain joins TRBV2 and TRBJ1-1; 7 bases match TRBD1. Trimming at V came to 6 bases and at J to 5 bases, leaving 6 bases not matched to a gene. Germline loops: CDR1 SNHLY, CDR2 FYNNEI. The CDR3 has 13 amino acids. CDR3 nucleotides: TGTGCCAGCAGGGTACAGGGGAATACTGAAGCTTTCTTT. This translates into CASRVQGNTEAFF.

J is TRBJ2-3 and V is TRBV6-5, with 14 bases aligning to TRBD2. The trim removed 6 bases at V and 6 bases at J, leaving 5 bases unmatched. From germline, CDR1 is MNHEY and CDR2 SVGAGI. The CDR3 consists of 15 residues. CDR3 bases: TGTGCCAGCAGCCGGGGACTAGCGGGAGCGGATACGCAGTATTTT. It is translated as CASSRGLAGADTQYF.

V gene TRBV29-1 combines with J gene TRBJ2-3, with TRBD2 matching over 15 bases. V lost 6 bases to trimming and J lost 0 bases; unmatched junction nucleotides: 7. Germline assignment: CDR1 SQVTM and CDR2 ANQGSEA. The CDR3 has 17 residues. CDR3 residues: CSVGGLAGGSSTDTQYF. For the CDR3, the DNA is TGCAGCGTAGGGGGACTAGCGGGGGGCTCTAGCACAGATACGCAGTATTTT.

The chain joins TRBV29-1 to TRBJ2-3; 10 bases align to TRBD1. J was trimmed by 4 bases and V by 7 bases; bases with no gene match: 8. The CDR3 contains 14 residues. Germline V CDR1 and CDR2: SQVTM, ANQGSEA. Here the CDR3 reads CSGGTGVVADTQYF. The CDR3 DNA is TGCAGCGGGGGGACAGGGGTGGTAGCAGATACGCAGTATTTT.

This clone was detected once. The chain has TRBV19 and TRBJ1-2; D is unclear. The CDR3 is made up of 15 amino acids. Germline CDR1 LNHDA, CDR2 SQIVND (reference sequence). V was cut by 5 bases and J by 4 bases, with 17 bases left in between. The CDR3 here is CASSEAGAASYGYTF. The CDR3 region has the DNA TGTGCCAGTAGTGAGGCGGGAGCTGCGTCCTATGGCTACACCTTC.

V gene TRBV28 combines with J gene TRBJ1-2; TRBD1 aligns across 7 bases. The V segment lost 3 bases and the J segment 5 bases; nucleotides outside the gene matches: 12. Germline V CDR1 and CDR2: MDHEN, SYDVKM. This CDR3 region has 16 residues. Written as DNA, the CDR3 is TGTGCCAGCAGTTTTCGCGGGGCGAAACAGGGGTATGGCTACACCTTC. Translating gives CASSFRGAKQGYGYTF.

The chain uses TRBV30 and TRBJ2-5, with 8 bases identical to TRBD1. V shed 4 bases, J shed 5 bases, and the junction held 0 bases outside the gene matches. Germline values: CDR1 GTSNPN, CDR2 SVGIG (reference sequence). This CDR3 has 11 amino acids. CDR3 in DNA: TGTGCCTGGACAGGGGGCGAGACCCAGTACTTC. Translated, it gives CAWTGGETQYF.

The chain recombines TRBV28 with TRBJ1-1, with D perhaps matching TRBD1 (5 bases). The CDR3 length is 13 residues. Germline CDR1 reads MDHEN; CDR2 reads SYDVKM. Trimming pared 7 bases from V and 2 bases from J, leaving 11 bases between. CDR3 nucleotide sequence: TGTGCCAGCACCCTTGGACAAAACACTGAAGCTTTCTTT. Translated, it gives CASTLGQNTEAFF.

The chain has TRBV18 and TRBJ1-1; D uncertain. Germline CDR1 KGHSH, CDR2 LQKENI. The V and J ends lost 5 bases and 4 bases respectively, with 20 bases between them. This CDR3 has 16 amino acids. The CDR3 sequence is CASSALRIGAGTEAFF. Written as DNA, the CDR3 is TGTGCCAGCTCAGCGCTGAGAATTGGCGCAGGCACTGAAGCTTTCTTT.

In this sample, this clone turned up once. V usage is TRBV7-6 and J usage is TRBJ2-2, with D tentatively TRBD1 (6 bases). CDR3 length: 14 residues. The germline gives CDR1 SGHVS, CDR2 FNYEAQ. The V end was cut by 4 bases, the J end by 6 bases, with 12 bases between. The CDR3 loop is CASSSAGAAGELFF. CDR3 sequence (DNA): TGTGCCAGCAGCTCGGCAGGGGCGGCCGGGGAGCTGTTTTTT. The entire variable domain, with the rest obtained from reference TRBV7-6 and TRBJ2-2, is as follows: GAGVSQSPRYKVTKRGQDVALRCDPISGHVSLYWYRQALGQGPEFLTYFNYEAQQDKSGLPNDRFSAERPEGSISTLTIQRTEQRDSAMYRCASSSAGAAGELFFGEGSRLTVL.